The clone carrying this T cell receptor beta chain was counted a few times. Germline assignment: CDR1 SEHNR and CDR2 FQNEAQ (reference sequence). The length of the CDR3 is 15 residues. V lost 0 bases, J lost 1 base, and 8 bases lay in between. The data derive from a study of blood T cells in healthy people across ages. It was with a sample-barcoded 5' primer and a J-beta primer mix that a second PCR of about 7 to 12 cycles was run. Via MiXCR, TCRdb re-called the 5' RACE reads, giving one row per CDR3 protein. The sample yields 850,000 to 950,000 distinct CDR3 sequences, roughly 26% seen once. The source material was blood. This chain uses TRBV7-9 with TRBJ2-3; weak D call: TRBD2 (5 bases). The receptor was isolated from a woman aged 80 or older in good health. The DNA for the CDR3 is TGTGCCAGCAGCTTAGCGTTCGGGGGCACAGATACGCAGTATTTT. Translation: CASSLAFGGTDTQYF.